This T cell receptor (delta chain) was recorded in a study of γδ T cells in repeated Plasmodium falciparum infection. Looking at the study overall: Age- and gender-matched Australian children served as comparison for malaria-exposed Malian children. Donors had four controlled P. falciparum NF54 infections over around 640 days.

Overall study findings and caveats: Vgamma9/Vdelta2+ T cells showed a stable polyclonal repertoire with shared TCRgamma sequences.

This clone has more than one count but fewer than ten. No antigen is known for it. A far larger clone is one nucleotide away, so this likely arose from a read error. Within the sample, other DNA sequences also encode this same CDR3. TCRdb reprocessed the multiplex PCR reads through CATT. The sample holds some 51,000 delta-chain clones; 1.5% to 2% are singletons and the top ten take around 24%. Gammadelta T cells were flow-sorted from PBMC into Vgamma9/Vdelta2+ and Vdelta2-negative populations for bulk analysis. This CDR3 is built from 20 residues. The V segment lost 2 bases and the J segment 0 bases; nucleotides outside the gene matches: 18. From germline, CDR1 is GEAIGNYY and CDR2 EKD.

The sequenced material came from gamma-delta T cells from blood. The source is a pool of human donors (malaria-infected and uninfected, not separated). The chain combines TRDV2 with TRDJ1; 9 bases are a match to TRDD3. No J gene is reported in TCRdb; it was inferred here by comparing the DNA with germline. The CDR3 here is CACDRLLGDSLDRHTDKLIF. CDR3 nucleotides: TGTGCCTGTGACAGGCTGCTGGGGGATTCGCTAGACCGACACACCGATAAACTCATCTTT.